A selection of T cell receptor beta chains follows, all from one sample in a study of blood T cell repertoires in COVID-19. Data came from immunoSEQ multiplex PCR; TCRdb stores just in-frame clones and leaves some out. The repertoire holds about 87,000 clones, about 79% seen once, with approximately 4% in the top ten. Sequencing input: peripheral blood. The source of these receptors is a woman aged 45-65 years with acute or convalescent COVID-19. Both conserved end residues are part of each CDR3. Each record gives: D gene, J gene, V gene, clone size, CDR3 length, CDR3 DNA, CDR3 protein. A D gene is named only where the DNA matches it firmly. A clone size is listed for some rows: how often the clone was seen (once, few, many), or a class if it is expanded.

- | TRBJ1-3 | TRBV5-1 | - | 15 | TGCGCCAGCAGCTCAAGCACTGTTACTGGAAACACCATATATTTT | CASSSSTVTGNTIYF
- | TRBJ1-1 | TRBV19 | - | 13 | TGTGCCAGTAGTAAGGGGATGAACACTGAAGCTTTCTTT | CASSKGMNTEAFF
- | TRBJ2-1 | TRBV4-3 | - | 14 | TGCGCCAGCAGCCAAGATCAGGTCTACAATGAGCAGTTCTTC | CASSQDQVYNEQFF
- | TRBJ1-1 | TRBV9 | few | 17 | TGTGCCAGCAGCGCACTCCATGCCGCGGGGGGGAACACTGAAGCTTTCTTT | CASSALHAAGGNTEAFF
- | TRBJ2-5 | TRBV5-1 | - | 12 | TGCGCCAGCAGACAGGACGGAGAGACCCAGTACTTC | CASRQDGETQYF
TRBD1 | TRBJ1-3 | TRBV30 | few | 16 | TGTGCCTGGAACTTCAACACAGGGGGCTCTGGAAACACCATATATTTT | CAWNFNTGGSGNTIYF
TRBD1 | TRBJ1-2 | TRBV7-2 | few | 14 | TGTGCCATACGAAAGGACAGGGTCGGCTATGGCTACACCTTC | CAIRKDRVGYGYTF
- | TRBJ2-1 | TRBV12-3/TRBV12-4 | - | 13 | TGTGCCAGCAGTTTAGCGCGGGGTAATGAGCAGTTCTTC | CASSLARGNEQFF
- | TRBJ2-3 | TRBV12-3/TRBV12-4 | - | 13 | TGTGCCAGCACCCCGTCAGGCACAGATACGCAGTATTTT | CASTPSGTDTQYF
TRBD2 | TRBJ2-3 | TRBV20-1 | once | 15 | TGCAGTGCTAGTTCGCTAGCGGGGGTTACAGATACGCAGTATTTT | CSASSLAGVTDTQYF
- | TRBJ1-1 | TRBV12-3/TRBV12-4 | few | 12 | TGTGCCAGCAGGGGGGGGAACACTGAAGCTTTCTTT | CASRGGNTEAFF
- | TRBJ2-4 | TRBV6-5 | - | 15 | TGTGCCAGCAGCCCCAAGGCCGGGTCCAAAAACATTCAGTACTTC | CASSPKAGSKNIQYF
TRBD1 | TRBJ1-2 | TRBV7-2 | - | 16 | TGTGCCAGCAGCCCGACCCCGGGACAGGATTCACTCGGCTACACCTTC | CASSPTPGQDSLGYTF
TRBD2 | TRBJ2-3 | TRBV5-1 | - | 15 | TGCGCCAGCAGCTTGGGCGGGGGGGCCACAGATACGCAGTATTTT | CASSLGGGATDTQYF
- | TRBJ1-5 | TRBV28 | few | 19 | TGTGCCAGCAGTTTACCGCCGGAAGGGGCACTTTATAGCAATCAGCCCCAGCATTTT | CASSLPPEGALYSNQPQHF
TRBD1 | TRBJ1-4 | TRBV5-1 | once | 15 | TGCGCCAGCACAGGGGGAAGCAGCAGTAATGAAAAACTGTTTTTT | CASTGGSSSNEKLFF
- | TRBJ2-1 | TRBV11-1 | - | 14 | TGTGCCAGCAGCCCCCGGGGAAACTACAATGAGCAGTTCTTC | CASSPRGNYNEQFF
- | TRBJ2-7 | TRBV6-2/TRBV6-3 | - | 13 | TGTGCCAGCAGCTGGACAGAAGCCTACGAGCAGTACTTC | CASSWTEAYEQYF